The rows below give T cell receptor beta chains drawn from one sample of a study of blood T cell repertoires in COVID-19. Assay used: immunoSEQ multiplex PCR; TCRdb lists only in-frame clones, some missing. The repertoire consists of tens of thousands of clones, with 80% to 90% occurring once and the leading ten covering 1.4% to 1.5%. Material for sequencing was peripheral blood. Every receptor here comes from a woman aged 55-70 years with acute or convalescent COVID-19. CDR3s include the opening cysteine and the closing phenylalanine or tryptophan. D genes are given only for firm matches. Size is omitted from some rows. Given values are once, few, many or a class for expanded clones.

>-|TRBD1|TRBV5-1|TRBJ2-3
TGCGCCAGCAGCGACCGGACAGGGGGAACAGATACGCAGTATTTT
CASSDRTGGTDTQYF
>once|TRBD1|TRBV19|TRBJ1-2
TGTGCCAGTAGTATTCGGACAGGAGGCTACACCTTC
CASSIRTGGYTF
>-|TRBD2|TRBV15|TRBJ2-3
TGTGCCACCAGCAGAGATCTAAGCGGGGGGTCTGATACGCAGTATTTT
CATSRDLSGGSDTQYF
>once|TRBD2|TRBV3-1/TRBV3-2|TRBJ2-7
TGTGCCAGCAGCCAACGACTAGCGGGAGACCTCTACGAGCAGTACTTC
CASSQRLAGDLYEQYF
>-|TRBD1|TRBV5-1|TRBJ1-6
TGCGCCAGCAGCTTGGCACCAATCAGGGGGAATTCACCCCTCCACTTT
CASSLAPIRGNSPLHF
>-|-|TRBV3-1/TRBV3-2|TRBJ2-5
TGTGCCAGCAGCCAAGATACGGGGCAAGAGACCCAGTACTTC
CASSQDTGQETQYF
>once|-|TRBV7-9|TRBJ2-7
TGTGCCAGCAGTTTCGGGGCCTACGAGCAGTACTTC
CASSFGAYEQYF
>few|-|TRBV3-1/TRBV3-2|TRBJ1-2
TGTGCCAGCAGCCACGTTTATGGCTACACCTTC
CASSHVYGYTF
>-|-|TRBV24-1|TRBJ1-2
TGTGCCACCAGTGATTTAACTTCTGCCGGCTACACCTTC
CATSDLTSAGYTF
>-|-|TRBV19|TRBJ1-2
TGTGCCAGTACCCGCCCCGGTAGTGGCTACACCTTC
CASTRPGSGYTF
>-|TRBD1|TRBV13|TRBJ1-1
TGTGCCAGCAGCCCTCCCGGGACAGCCCGAGGGACTGAAGCTTTCTTT
CASSPPGTARGTEAFF
>-|-|TRBV18|TRBJ1-6
TGTGCCAGCTCACCACAAGTACAGGAAAATTCACCCCTCCACTTT
CASSPQVQENSPLHF
>-|-|TRBV21-1|TRBJ2-5
TGTGCCAGCAGCAAAGATCCACAGATAAAGATGAAAGAGACCCAGTACTTC
CASSKDPQIKMKETQYF